This section outlines one TCR beta chain sequence together with its context. Its antigen is undetermined. Germline CDR1 SNHLY, CDR2 FYNNEI. The CDR3 loop spans 16 amino acids. The ends lost 6 bases at V and 0 bases at J; junction bases unmatched: 7. These data originate in a study of T cell responses to AZD1222 COVID-19 vaccine. Only in-frame clones appear in the TCRdb table, and some are missing; sequencing was by immunoSEQ multiplex PCR. The repertoire holds some 89,000 clones, with about nine tenths as singletons. Whole-study findings and limits: Clonal diversity was possibly underestimated, and white British individuals and females predominated among donors. Unmutated regions of variants are reportedly targeted by nearly half of spike-specific TCRs. Two doses of AZD1222 preceded a rise in Spike-specific TCR breadth and depth.

The starting material was peripheral blood, obtained on day 0 of AZD1222 vaccination. The sequence was collected from an adult in good health. This chain uses TRBV2 with TRBJ1-5, with 8 bases identical to TRBD1. CDR3 DNA sequence: TGTGCCAGCAGAGGGGGGACAGGACTTAGCAATCAGCCCCAGCATTTT. As protein: CASRGGTGLSNQPQHF. The full variable domain, its missing parts supplied by reference TRBV2 and TRBJ1-5, is EPEVTQTPSHQVTQMGQEVILRCVPISNHLYFYWYRQILGQKVEFLVSFYNNEISEKSEIFDDQFSVERPDGSNFTLKIRSTKLEDSAMYFCASRGGTGLSNQPQHFGDGTRLSIL.